This TCR beta chain was identified during a study of cytomegalovirus exposure and HLA in healthy donors. This CDR3 contains 13 residues. V lost 7 bases, J lost 2 bases, and 6 bases stayed unmatched. Per the germline V gene, CDR1 is SGDLS and CDR2 is YYNGEE. Every donor was a healthy person donating bone marrow. Nominal health characterized the donors when sampled, though unrecorded immune exposures were likely. 13 Jbeta primers and 60 Vbeta primers were used for the PCR. Authors' data handling: As a later analysis found, there were roughly 80 million unique TCR beta chains, of which roughly 11 million were shared. The repertoire was sequenced with immunoSEQ multiplex PCR; TCRdb's copy has only in-frame clones and lacks some. From that table come the V and J calls and clone size; the DNA was used to work out D and trimming. The sample carries some 160,000 clones, under 85% recorded once. This clone occurred once.

Input material: PBMCs. The rearrangement links TRBV9 to TRBJ2-7; 7 bases line up with TRBD2. The sequence was collected from a woman aged 18-35 years in good health and CMV-seropositive. The CDR3 reads CASGAGTTYEQYF. In nucleotides, the CDR3 is TGTGCCAGCGGAGCGGGGACTACCTACGAGCAGTACTTC.